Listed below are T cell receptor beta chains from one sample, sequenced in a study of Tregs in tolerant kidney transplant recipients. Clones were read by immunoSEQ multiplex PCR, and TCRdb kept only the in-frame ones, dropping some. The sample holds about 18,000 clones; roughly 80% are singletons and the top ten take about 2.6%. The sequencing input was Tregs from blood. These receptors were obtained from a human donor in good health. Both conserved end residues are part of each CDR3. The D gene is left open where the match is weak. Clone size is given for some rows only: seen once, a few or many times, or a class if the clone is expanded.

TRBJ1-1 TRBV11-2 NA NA TGTGCCAGCAGCTTAGTCGGAGGGAACACTGAAGCTTTCTTT CASSLVGGNTEAFF
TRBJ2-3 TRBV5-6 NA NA TGTGCCAGCAGCTCCCCCGCGCCGGGCGCGACAGATACGCAGTATTTT CASSSPAPGATDTQYF
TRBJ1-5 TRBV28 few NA TGTGCCAGCAGTACACAGGGAATCGGTCAGCCCCAGCATTTT CASSTQGIGQPQHF
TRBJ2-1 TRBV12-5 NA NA TGTGCTAGTTCCCCGGAGGGTTTAAATGAGCAGTTCTTC CASSPEGLNEQFF
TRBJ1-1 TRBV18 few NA TGTGCCAGCTCAAATCTAAAGTTAGGTGGCGGATTGAACACTGAAGCTTTCTTT CASSNLKLGGGLNTEAFF
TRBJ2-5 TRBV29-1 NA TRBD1 TGCAGCGCTGGAGGGACAGGGGGTGCGGAGACCCAGTACTTC CSAGGTGGAETQYF
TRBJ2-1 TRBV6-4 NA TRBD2 TGTGCCAGCAGTCCTCAGGGCGGGACTAGCCCGTACAATGAGCAGTTCTTC CASSPQGGTSPYNEQFF
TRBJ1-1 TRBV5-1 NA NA TGCGCCAGCAGCGAGGGACCCACGGGCAACACTGAAGCTTTCTTT CASSEGPTGNTEAFF
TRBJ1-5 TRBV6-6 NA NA TGTGCCAGCAGTCCCGGGGTTCGCAATCAGCCCCAGCATTTT CASSPGVRNQPQHF
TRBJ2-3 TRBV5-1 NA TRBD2 TGCGCCAGCAGCCTTAGCGGGGTTTCCACAGATACGCAGTATTTT CASSLSGVSTDTQYF
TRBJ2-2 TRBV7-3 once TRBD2 TGTGCCAGCAGGCTAGCGGGGGGGCACCCCGGGGAGCTGTTTTTT CASRLAGGHPGELFF
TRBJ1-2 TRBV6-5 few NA TGTGCCAGCAGTTACTCCGACGGCGTCTACTATGGCTACACCTTC CASSYSDGVYYGYTF
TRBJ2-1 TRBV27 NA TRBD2 TGTGCCAGCAGTTTAAGCGGGGGGAGGGATGAGCAGTTCTTC CASSLSGGRDEQFF
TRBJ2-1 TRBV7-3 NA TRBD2 TGTGCCAGCAGCTTATATAGCGGGGGCTTAAGCTCCTACAATGAGCAGTTCTTC CASSLYSGGLSSYNEQFF
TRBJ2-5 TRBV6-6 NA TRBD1 TGTGCCAGCAGTTATGCGACCGGGACAGGGGAGGAGACCCAGTACTTC CASSYATGTGEETQYF
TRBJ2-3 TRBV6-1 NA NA TGTGCCAGCACAAAGGGACGGGCAGATACGCAGTATTTT CASTKGRADTQYF
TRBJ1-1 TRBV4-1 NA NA TGCGCCAGCAGCCAGGGGCCCGTGGGGGTTGGGACTGAAGCTTTCTTT CASSQGPVGVGTEAFF
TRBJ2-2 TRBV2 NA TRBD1 TGTGCCAGCAGTGAGGACAGGGTCGGGGAGCTGTTTTTT CASSEDRVGELFF
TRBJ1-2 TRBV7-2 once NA TGTGCCAGCAGCTTAGCAGGGTTGGATGGCTACACCTTC CASSLAGLDGYTF
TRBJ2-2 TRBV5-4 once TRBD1 TGTGCCAGCAGCCGAAGGGGACAGGGGATTACCGGGGAGCTGTTTTTT CASSRRGQGITGELFF
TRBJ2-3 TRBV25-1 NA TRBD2 TGTGCCAGCAGTGAATGGGGACCTAGCGGGGGGTCAGATACGCAGTATTTT CASSEWGPSGGSDTQYF
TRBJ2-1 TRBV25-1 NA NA TGTGCCAGCAGTGACCTTTTAGGCGGGCAGTTCTTC CASSDLLGGQFF
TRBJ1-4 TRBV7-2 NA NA TGTGCCAGCAGCTTAGCTGGGACCCACCCAACTAATGAAAAACTGTTTTTT CASSLAGTHPTNEKLFF
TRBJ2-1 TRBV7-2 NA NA TGTGCCAGCAGCTTAGTGATTAGGAGTCAGCAGTTCTTC CASSLVIRSQQFF
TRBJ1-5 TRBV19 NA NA TGTGCCAGTAAGGAGCTCCTGGGTGATCAGCCCCAGCATTTT CASKELLGDQPQHF
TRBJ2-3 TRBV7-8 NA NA TGTGCCAGCAGCATAACAGATACGCAGTATTTT CASSITDTQYF
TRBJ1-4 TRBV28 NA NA TGTGCCAGCAGTCCTGGAGCAGCCTACGCTGAAAAACTGTTTTTT CASSPGAAYAEKLFF
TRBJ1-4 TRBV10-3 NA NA TGTGCCACCACTTCGACAGGAGGTGGGGAAAAACTGTTTTTT CATTSTGGGEKLFF
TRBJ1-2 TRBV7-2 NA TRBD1 TGTGCCAGCAGCTTAGGGGGACAGGGGAGGTTTCGGTATGGCTACACCTTC CASSLGGQGRFRYGYTF
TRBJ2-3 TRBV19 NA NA TGTGCCAGTAAGATGGGCCTTCCCACAGATACGCAGTATTTT CASKMGLPTDTQYF
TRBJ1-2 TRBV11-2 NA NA TGTGCCAGCACTGGCGCGAGGGATGGCTACACCTTC CASTGARDGYTF
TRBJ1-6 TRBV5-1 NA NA TGCGCCAGCAGCTTGGTTGGTCGGAGGGCCTACTCACCCCTCCACTTT CASSLVGRRAYSPLHF
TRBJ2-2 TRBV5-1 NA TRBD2 TGCGCCAGCATGGGACTAGCGTTGGGGGAGCTGTTTTTT CASMGLALGELFF
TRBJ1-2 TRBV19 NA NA TGTGCCAGTAGTGTCCCTGGGGGCTATGGCTACACCTTC CASSVPGGYGYTF
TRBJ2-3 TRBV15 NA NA TGTGCCACCAGCATTCCGGGACGGCCTTTCGGAGATACGCAGTATTTT CATSIPGRPFGDTQYF
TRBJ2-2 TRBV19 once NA TGTGCCAGTAGTATAGATCCGAGGAACACCGGGGAGCTGTTTTTT CASSIDPRNTGELFF
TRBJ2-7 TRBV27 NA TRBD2 TGTGCCAGCAGTTTATATGTAGCGGGTGTTTACGAGCAGTACTTC CASSLYVAGVYEQYF
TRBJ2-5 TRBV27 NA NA TGTGCCAGCAGTTTATCGATAATTCAGGCTGTTGAGACCCAGTACTTC CASSLSIIQAVETQYF
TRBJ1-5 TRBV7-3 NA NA TGTGCCAGCAGCCATCGGGGTTCGCATAGCAATCAGCCCCAGCATTTT CASSHRGSHSNQPQHF
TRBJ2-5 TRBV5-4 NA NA TGTGCCAGCAGCTTGCTCGGGGGAGAGGGGACCCAGTACTTC CASSLLGGEGTQYF
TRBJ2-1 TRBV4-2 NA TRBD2 TGTGCCAGCAGCCAAGAAGGACTAGCGGGCTCCAATGAGCAGTTCTTC CASSQEGLAGSNEQFF
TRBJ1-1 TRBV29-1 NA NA TGCAGCGTTGAAGACCGGAATCGGGCGGGGGGTGAAGCTTTCTTT CSVEDRNRAGGEAFF